A selection of T cell receptor beta chains follows, all from one sample in a study of blood T cell repertoires in COVID-19. The protocol was immunoSEQ multiplex PCR, while the TCRdb copy is restricted to in-frame clones and leaves out a portion. The repertoire holds around 330,000 clones, with roughly nine tenths as singletons. Source material: PBMCs or T cells enriched from blood (not recorded which). These TCRs come from a man aged 55 to 70 who had recovered from COVID-19. Each CDR3 is given with its conserved first and last residue. The order of the fields is J gene, CDR3 length, V gene, clone size, D gene, CDR3 DNA, CDR3 protein. The D gene is left open where the match is weak. Expanded clones get a size class; other rows say once, few or many, or leave the size out.

j_call: TRBJ2-7
cdr3_length: 15
v_call: TRBV6-5
clone_size: .
d_call: TRBD2
cdr3_nt: TGTGCCAGCATAGGGGGAGCGCTAGCGGGACACGAGCAGTACTTC
cdr3_aa: CASIGGALAGHEQYF

j_call: TRBJ2-5
cdr3_length: 16
v_call: TRBV15
clone_size: .
d_call: TRBD2
cdr3_nt: TGTGCCACCAGCAGGGACGGGGATCCAGCGGGGGAGACCCAGTACTTC
cdr3_aa: CATSRDGDPAGETQYF

j_call: TRBJ1-6
cdr3_length: 15
v_call: TRBV28
clone_size: few
d_call: .
cdr3_nt: TGTGCCAGCAGTTGGGGCAGCAACTCTAATTCACCCCTCCACTTT
cdr3_aa: CASSWGSNSNSPLHF

j_call: TRBJ1-2
cdr3_length: 13
v_call: TRBV7-2
clone_size: .
d_call: TRBD1
cdr3_nt: TGTGCCAGCAGCTCGGGACAGGACTATGGCTACACCTTC
cdr3_aa: CASSSGQDYGYTF

j_call: TRBJ2-7
cdr3_length: 16
v_call: TRBV6-9
clone_size: .
d_call: TRBD2
cdr3_nt: TGTGCCAGCAGCCCGAAAACTAGCGCGAACTCCTACGAGCAGTACTTC
cdr3_aa: CASSPKTSANSYEQYF

j_call: TRBJ1-5
cdr3_length: 15
v_call: TRBV6-5
clone_size: .
d_call: .
cdr3_nt: TGTGCCAGCCGGGAGGGTGGCAGGGGCAATCAGCCCCAGCATTTT
cdr3_aa: CASREGGRGNQPQHF

j_call: TRBJ2-3
cdr3_length: 19
v_call: TRBV3-1/TRBV3-2
clone_size: .
d_call: TRBD2
cdr3_nt: TGTGCCAGCACCCCCGGTGGGCGGGAGGGCCCCCCCATAACAGATACGCAGTATTTT
cdr3_aa: CASTPGGREGPPITDTQYF

j_call: TRBJ2-2
cdr3_length: 17
v_call: TRBV7-7
clone_size: .
d_call: TRBD2
cdr3_nt: TGTGCTAGCAGCTATTACCCTCCTAGCGGGCTCCCCGGGGAGCTGTTTTTT
cdr3_aa: CASSYYPPSGLPGELFF

j_call: TRBJ2-6
cdr3_length: 15
v_call: TRBV19
clone_size: .
d_call: TRBD1
cdr3_nt: TGTGCCAGTAGGACAGGGAGCTCTGGGGCCAACGTCCTGACTTTC
cdr3_aa: CASRTGSSGANVLTF

j_call: TRBJ1-4
cdr3_length: 14
v_call: TRBV28
clone_size: few
d_call: TRBD1
cdr3_nt: TGTGCCAGCAGCTCAGGGGGCGCAGAGGAAAAACTGTTTTTT
cdr3_aa: CASSSGGAEEKLFF

j_call: TRBJ1-3
cdr3_length: 13
v_call: TRBV27
clone_size: .
d_call: .
cdr3_nt: TGTGCCAGCCGACGGGTCTCTGGAAACACCATATATTTT
cdr3_aa: CASRRVSGNTIYF

j_call: TRBJ2-1
cdr3_length: 16
v_call: TRBV5-1
clone_size: .
d_call: .
cdr3_nt: TGCGCCAGCAGCCCCGAAGGGGTTCTCCCCTACAATGAGCAGTTCTTC
cdr3_aa: CASSPEGVLPYNEQFF

j_call: TRBJ2-5
cdr3_length: 13
v_call: TRBV24-1
clone_size: .
d_call: .
cdr3_nt: TGTGCCACCAGTATACCCGGTTCAGAGACCCAGTACTTC
cdr3_aa: CATSIPGSETQYF